The subject of this entry is one T cell receptor (beta chain). The data were obtained in a study of blood T cell repertoires in COVID-19. Germline CDR1 LNHDA, CDR2 SQIVND (reference sequence). V lost 6 bases and J lost 5, with 22 bases in between. This CDR3 region has 16 residues. In the study's own analysis: Amplification from reference gene primers served as the basis for estimated nucleated cell counts. TCRdb's table, derived via immunoSEQ multiplex PCR, lists solely in-frame clones and lacks some. V and J calls plus clone size are reproduced from that table; the DNA served to infer D and trimming. Of around 130,000 clones listed, around 80% were seen once; the top ten hold roughly 2.3%. Individuals drawn from around 24 US areas were about 18 to 90 years old. Cohort placement rested on clinical history that participants reported themselves.

Input material: PBMCs or T cells enriched from blood (not recorded which). The sequence derives from a man aged 40-50 years with acute COVID-19. This chain uses TRBV19 with TRBJ1-2; D possibly corresponds to TRBD1 (6 bases). The CDR3 coding sequence is TGTGCCAGTAGCCGAGAATCGGGGGGCGCTTGGTATGGCTACACCTTC. It yields the protein CASSRESGGAWYGYTF.